This is a list of T cell receptor beta chains from one sample in a study of shared T cell receptors in the human thymus. The protocol was immunoSEQ multiplex PCR, while the TCRdb copy is restricted to in-frame clones and leaves out a portion. Among hundreds of thousands of clones, 88% were seen once, and the ten largest hold roughly 0.0097%. These same data were also listed under a study on human thymus T cells.

The specimen sequenced was thymocytes. Source of these receptors: a boy under two years old with a congenital heart defect. The conserved cysteine and the conserved F or W are not part of the CDR3 here.

v_gene,j_gene,CDR3aa
TRBV29-1,TRBJ2-7,SVEDLRDHEQY
TRBV4-2,TRBJ1-5,ASSHERQSYSNQPQH
TRBV7-6,TRBJ2-7,ASGRGAAEY
TRBV5-1,TRBJ2-1,ASSSAGVFEQF
TRBV9,TRBJ2-1,ASSAPTTSGRAGEQF
TRBV5-6,TRBJ2-7,ASSFFPGQGRREQY
TRBV28,TRBJ1-3,ASSLKEGNTIY
TRBV4-1,TRBJ2-1,ASSQDVRDRGSGEQF
TRBV6-1,TRBJ2-7,AILTSSHEQY
TRBV4-3,TRBJ2-5,ASSPTSGRKTQY
TRBV28,TRBJ2-7,ASNSSGSSYEQY
TRBV7-7,TRBJ2-3,ASSPGRNSTDTQY
TRBV19,TRBJ1-4,ANRSTGDATNEKLF
TRBV14,TRBJ2-2,ASSRRTGSGTGELF
TRBV23-1,TRBJ2-1,ASSLPGTSGSTHEQF
TRBV30,TRBJ2-1,AWFPLAGGPGAHEQF
TRBV14,TRBJ1-2,ASSQTRQGSYGYT
TRBV25-1,TRBJ2-1,ASSEFSLTYNEQF
TRBV2,TRBJ1-5,ASSLGQGSNQPQH
TRBV28,TRBJ2-3,ASRPRDRADTQY
TRBV7-2,TRBJ2-6,ASSLGQGAAGANVLT
TRBV4-3,TRBJ2-1,ASSQECRLPYNEQF
TRBV14,TRBJ2-7,ASSRAEDYEQY
TRBV4-2,TRBJ2-7,ASSRTSGSHEQY
TRBV30,TRBJ1-1,AWSLGDLNTEAF
TRBV28,TRBJ1-5,ASSLDSSNQPQH